One sample yielded the 10 T cell receptor beta chains listed below, sequenced in a study of T-cell reconstitution after alpha-beta-depleted transplantation in children (TCRdb year 2016). The library came from PCR. Data came from an Illumina HiSeq 2500. TCR library preparation used molecular barcoding, with unique molecular identifiers applied to normalize quantification of the TCRbeta repertoire. The public reads were run again by TCRdb, first through fastp at Q25 and then through MiXCR, and only productive beta chains were kept. Rows are combined by CDR3 protein, so each entry shows the most common genes and DNA. The sample data list around 600,000 distinct CDR3 sequences, and 23% of these were observed just once. The leading ten clones occupy roughly 14% of the sample. The sample's treatment or condition, from its label and the paper: allogeneic hematopoietic cell transplantation with graft depleted of TCRalphabeta T cells and CD19 B cells.

Sequenced material: PBMCs, mostly from graft donor cells, taken 360 days after TCRalphabeta/CD19-depleted stem cell transplant. These receptors came from a boy younger than two who had a stem cell transplant for acute myeloid leukemia, so the T cells may come from the graft donor.

This clonotype was recorded many times. The chain uses TRBV12-3 or TRBV12-4 and TRBJ2-1, with D tentatively TRBD1 (5 bases). V was clipped by 5 bases and J by 11 bases, with 13 bases between them. This CDR3 contains 12 residues. CDR3: CASSPQGSKQFF. DNA of the CDR3: TGTGCCAGCAGTCCTCAGGGTAGTAAGCAGTTCTTC.

In its sample, this clonotype was seen many times. V and J are TRBV20-1 and TRBJ2-1; 10 bases align to TRBD2. CDR1 is DFQATT and CDR2 is SNEGSKA in the germline V gene (reference sequence). The CDR3 has 15 residues. The J segment lost 6 bases and the V segment lost 1 base, leaving 6 bases of the junction unmatched. CDR3 DNA sequence: TGCAGTGCTAGAGTGAAACTAGCGGGGTTCAATGAGCAGTTCTTC. Protein: CSARVKLAGFNEQFF.

This clonotype has at least ten counts. The rearrangement uses TRBV20-1 and TRBJ2-1; a weak D match, TRBD1 (6 bases). The germline gives CDR1 DFQATT, CDR2 SNEGSKA (reference sequence). The CDR3 contains 15 residues. Trimming cost V 3 bases and J 0 bases, with 12 bases left between them. In nucleotides, the CDR3 is TGCAGTGCTAGGGACAGCGTAAGCTCCTACAATGAGCAGTTCTTC. This translates into CSARDSVSSYNEQFF.

This clonotype was observed at least ten times. This CDR3 reads CSASPGPETQYF. As DNA, the CDR3 is TGCAGTGCTAGCCCGGGCCCAGAGACCCAGTACTTC. The chain recombines TRBV20-1 with TRBJ2-5; D gene unclear. The CDR3 loop spans 12 amino acids. V was shortened by 3 bases and J by 4 bases, with 9 bases between the two germline ends. Germline V gene data show CDR1 as DFQATT and CDR2 as SNEGSKA (reference sequence).

This clonotype appeared many times. The chain combines TRBV6-5 with TRBJ2-5; possible D gene TRBD2, 5 bases. Between the trimmed V and J ends, which lost 5 bases and 0 bases, there was a span of 19 bases. Germline values: CDR1 MNHEY, CDR2 SVGAGI. This CDR3 is 17 amino acids long. The CDR3 is CASSNPPGGVDQETQYF. CDR3 bases: TGTGCCAGCAGTAATCCCCCAGGAGGAGTCGACCAAGAGACCCAGTACTTC.

The chain joins TRBV29-1 to TRBJ2-7; 8 bases are a match to TRBD1. The CDR3 is 14 residues long. The ends lost 1 base at V and 4 bases at J; junction bases unmatched: 6. The germline V gene has CDR1 SQVTM and CDR2 ANQGSEA. This chain's CDR3 is CSVEGQGILYEQYF. The CDR3 coding sequence is TGCAGCGTTGAAGGACAGGGGATACTATACGAGCAGTACTTC.

Ten or more counts support this clonotype. The rearrangement links TRBV6-2 or TRBV6-3 to TRBJ1-5, with D maybe TRBD1 (6 bases). Germline V gene sequence: CDR1 MNHEY, CDR2 SVGEGT. V was shortened by 2 bases and J by 0 bases, with 14 bases between the two germline ends. The CDR3 contains 17 residues. In nucleotides, the CDR3 is TGTGCCAGCAGTTACACCCCGGGACACTATAGCAATCAGCCCCAGCATTTT. It encodes CASSYTPGHYSNQPQHF.

The chain combines TRBV6-1 with TRBJ2-7, with a possible D match to TRBD2 (5 bases). Trimming pared 6 bases from V and 2 bases from J, leaving 14 bases between. The V gene's germline CDR1 is MNHNS and CDR2 SASEGT. The CDR3 sequence is 14 residues long. CDR3 sequence: CASRKGHGAYEQYF. The CDR3 coding sequence is TGTGCCAGCAGAAAAGGTCACGGGGCCTACGAGCAGTACTTC.

This clonotype has more than one count but fewer than ten. The V and J genes are TRBV12-3 or TRBV12-4 and TRBJ2-7; 8 positions match TRBD1. The CDR3 runs to 15 residues. With 5 bases clipped from V and 3 bases from J, the junction kept 9 bases outside the gene matches. CDR3 DNA sequence: TGTGCCAGCAGTCCTCAGGGGGCGGTTTTCTACGAGCAGTACTTC. Its translation: CASSPQGAVFYEQYF.

This clonotype was seen ten or more times. The chain employs TRBV6-5 and TRBJ2-6; either TRBD1 or TRBD2 may fit D (5 bases each). Trimming removed 0 bases at V and 4 bases at J, with 10 bases between. Germline V lookup: CDR1 MNHEY, CDR2 SVGAGI. The CDR3 is made up of 16 amino acids. The CDR3 nucleotides are TGTGCCAGCAGTTACTCGAGAGGGGCGGGGGCCAACGTCCTGACTTTC. Encoded protein: CASSYSRGAGANVLTF.